Each of the 7 T cell receptor beta chains below was sequenced from the same sample in a study of blood T cell repertoires in COVID-19 (dated by TCRdb to the early 2020s). The library was prepared using the immunoSEQ multiplex PCR assay. What TCRdb holds here is the immuneACCESS table cut down to in-frame rearrangements. Part of the clones is not present; checked against another copy, under half of the missing clones reflect an unresolved V gene, and the others are unexplained. The sample table lists nearly 200,000 clones, about 88% of them with a count of one. The ten largest account for less than 7.5% of the sample. Sequences were obtained from peripheral blood. All receptors come from a woman aged 40-49 years who had recovered from COVID-19.

This chain joins TRBV11-1 and TRBJ2-7, with TRBD2 matching over 10 bases. CDR3 length: 14 residues. Germline V CDR1 and CDR2: SGHAT, FQDESV (reference sequence). Germline trimming cut 1 base from V and 9 bases from J; bases unmatched to any gene: 6. The CDR3 here is CASSLGTSGEGQYF. CDR3 nucleotides: TGTGCCAGCAGCTTAGGGACTAGCGGCGAGGGGCAGTACTTC.

The chain carries TRBV30 and TRBJ1-2; TRBD1 matches 9 bases. V shed 0 bases, J shed 5 bases, and the junction held 1 base outside the gene matches. CDR1 GTSNPN and CDR2 SVGIG come from the germline V gene (reference sequence). The CDR3 has 13 residues. The CDR3 sequence is CAWSVGQGYGYTF. As DNA, the CDR3 is TGTGCCTGGAGTGTAGGACAGGGGTATGGCTACACCTTC.

In its sample, this clone was seen a few times. This chain joins TRBV9 and TRBJ2-1; no firm D call. V was shortened by 4 bases and J by 0 bases, with 11 bases between the two germline ends. The CDR3 totals 15 residues. Per germline, CDR1 SGDLS and CDR2 YYNGEE. Here the CDR3 DNA reads TGTGCCAGCAGCCCTATAGTGAGCTCCTACAATGAGCAGTTCTTC. It codes for CASSPIVSSYNEQFF.

This clone was seen only a few times. The V gene is TRBV7-2, the J gene TRBJ1-6; D not resolved. CDR1 SGHTA and CDR2 FQGNSA come from the germline V gene. CDR3 length: 18 residues. Trimming stripped 4 bases from V and 10 bases from J, with 26 bases between. The CDR3: CASSSRGTALYNDSPLHF. The CDR3 DNA is TGTGCCAGCAGCTCCCGGGGAACAGCGCTCTATAACGACTCACCCCTCCACTTT.

The chain links TRBV14 to TRBJ2-5; 7 bases align to TRBD2. The J segment lost 1 base and the V segment lost 5 bases, leaving 4 bases of the junction unmatched. This CDR3 spans 14 amino acids. From germline, CDR1 is SGHDN and CDR2 FVKESK. CDR3 sequence: CASSGERGQETQYF. CDR3 DNA sequence: TGTGCCAGCAGCGGGGAGCGGGGCCAAGAGACCCAGTACTTC.

The chain has TRBV28 and TRBJ2-6; 10 positions match TRBD1. There are 19 residues in the CDR3. Germline values: CDR1 MDHEN, CDR2 SYDVKM. V shed 5 bases and J 2 bases; nucleotides not matched to a gene: 12. CDR3 amino acids: CASSLGVWTGGTGANVLTF. The CDR3 DNA reads as TGTGCCAGCAGTCTCGGAGTGTGGACAGGGGGTACTGGGGCCAACGTCCTGACTTTC.

CDR3 nucleotide sequence: TGTGCCAGCAGATTAGATTGGACTACCAGCTCCTACGAGCAGTACTTC. Protein product: CASRLDWTTSSYEQYF. The chain uses TRBV2 and TRBJ2-7, with a possible D match to TRBD2 (6 bases). This CDR3 is built from 16 residues. The V gene's germline CDR1 is SNHLY and CDR2 FYNNEI. The V gene lost 6 bases and the J gene lost 0 bases, with 18 bases spanning the gap.